Listed here is a single T cell receptor (beta chain). The data derive from a study of blood T cell repertoires in COVID-19. Background on the study: Material from acute and convalescent COVID-19 was sourced from the United States, Italy and Spain. PBMCs, B-cell-depleted T cells, or T cells were the source of the cDNA or gDNA that made up the material.

Data came from immunoSEQ multiplex PCR; TCRdb stores just in-frame clones and leaves some out. The data contain about 200,000 clones, roughly 87% of them seen just once; the ten biggest clones take up around 8%. The TCR was taken from a woman aged 55 to 70 with COVID-19, enrolled during active disease. The specimen sequenced was peripheral blood.

CDR3 nucleotide sequence: TGTGCCAGCAGCGTAGCATACCCGGGACAGGGGTTCACCGGGGAGCTGTTTTTT. Translated, it gives CASSVAYPGQGFTGELFF. The chain carries TRBV9 and TRBJ2-2; 10 bases are a match to TRBD1. The germline gives CDR1 SGDLS, CDR2 YYNGEE. After removal of 0 bases from V and 4 bases from J, the junction contained 9 bases not matched to a gene. The length of the CDR3 is 18 residues.